The subject of this entry is one T cell receptor (beta chain). Its antigen remains unknown. These data come from a study of cytomegalovirus exposure and HLA in healthy donors. The study, taken as a whole, reports: The study put some 150 TCR beta chains on its list as cytomegalovirus-associated. Cytomegalovirus status was reportedly diagnosed by the classifier with high sensitivity and specificity. Specific recognition of CMV antigens was confirmed in vitro for a few chains (all CMV-associated).

CDR3 length: 15 residues. CDR1 and CDR2 (germline): SGHAT, FQNNGV. V lost 4 bases and J 0 bases, leaving 10 bases between the germline ends. The donors were in the roughly 120-subject validation cohort, distinct from the approximately 700-subject first cohort. Sequencing used immunoSEQ multiplex PCR; TCRdb keeps in-frame clones, though not all of them. The table shows over 200,000 clones, with roughly 84% occurring only once. This chain links TRBV11-2 with TRBJ1-3; maybe TRBD1 (5 bases). This TCR was recovered from a woman between 18 and 29 years old in good health and CMV-seropositive. Sequenced: PBMCs. Here the CDR3 reads CASSSGHFSGNTIYF. CDR3 in DNA: TGTGCCAGCAGCTCCGGACACTTCTCTGGAAACACCATATATTTT.